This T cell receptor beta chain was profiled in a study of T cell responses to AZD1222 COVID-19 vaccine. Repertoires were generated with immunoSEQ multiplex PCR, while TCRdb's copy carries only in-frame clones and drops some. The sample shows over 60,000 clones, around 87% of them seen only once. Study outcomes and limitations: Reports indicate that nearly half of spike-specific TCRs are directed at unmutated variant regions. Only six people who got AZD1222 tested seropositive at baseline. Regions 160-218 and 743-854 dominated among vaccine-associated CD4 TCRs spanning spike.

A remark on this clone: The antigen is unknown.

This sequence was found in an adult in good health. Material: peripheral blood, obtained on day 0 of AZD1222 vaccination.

CDR3 residues: CASTNQAGTNYEQYF. The DNA of the CDR3 is TGCGCCAGCACCAACCAGGCGGGGACAAACTACGAGCAGTACTTC. V gene TRBV5-1 combines with J gene TRBJ2-7; TRBD1 or TRBD2 may be the D gene (6 bases each). CDR1 is SGHRS and CDR2 is YFSETQ in the germline V gene. This CDR3 is built from 15 residues. The germline V and J ends were trimmed by 6 bases and 3 bases, with 19 bases remaining between them.